One sample yielded the 30 T cell receptor beta chains listed below, sequenced in a study of blood T cell repertoires in COVID-19. Here immunoSEQ multiplex PCR was the method, and the copy in TCRdb shows in-frame clones only, minus some. Of almost 400,000 clones listed, roughly 89% were seen once; the top ten hold about 1.7%. The sequenced material came from PBMCs or T cells enriched from blood (not recorded which). The source is a woman in her 30s who had recovered from COVID-19.

This rearrangement joins TRBV7-9 to TRBJ1-2; 11 bases map to TRBD1. Trimming at V came to 5 bases and at J to 3 bases, leaving 5 bases not matched to a gene. This CDR3 is 15 amino acids long. Germline V lookup: CDR1 SEHNR, CDR2 FQNEAQ (reference sequence). The CDR3 spells CASSTGQGADYGYTF. The CDR3 region has the DNA TGTGCCAGCAGCACCGGACAGGGGGCTGACTATGGCTACACCTTC.

The V call is TRBV18, the J call TRBJ2-1, with D maybe TRBD2 (6 bases). Germline V gene data show CDR1 as KGHSH and CDR2 as LQKENI. This CDR3 region has 15 residues. Trimming cost V 1 base and J 5 bases, with 12 bases left between them. CDR3 nucleotides: TGTGCCAGCTCACCACTAGCGGACTCGGACAATGAGCAGTTCTTC. This sequence encodes CASSPLADSDNEQFF.

This clone was counted a single time. The genes are TRBV27 and TRBJ2-7; 11 bases align to TRBD2. The germline CDR1 and CDR2 sequences are MNHEY and SMNVEV (reference sequence). This CDR3 contains 20 residues. The junction had 15 bases not matched to a gene; V was cut back by 0 bases and J by 2 bases. CDR3 loop: CASSLSIKSRLAGQPYEQYF. The DNA for the CDR3 is TGTGCCAGCAGTTTATCAATAAAATCCCGACTAGCGGGACAACCCTACGAGCAGTACTTC.

The rearrangement uses TRBV30 and TRBJ2-2; unclear D gene. CDR1 is GTSNPN and CDR2 is SVGIG in the germline V gene (reference sequence). The CDR3 length is 14 residues. Trimming stripped 2 bases from V and 3 bases from J, with 10 bases between. The CDR3 DNA reads TGTGCCTGGAGTTATTTAGCTGACACCGGGGAGCTGTTTTTT. Protein sequence: CAWSYLADTGELFF.

The rearrangement uses TRBV6-5 and TRBJ1-1; D gene unclear. The V end was cut by 2 bases, the J end by 1 base, with 11 bases between. This CDR3 contains 15 residues. The germline V gene has CDR1 MNHEY and CDR2 SVGAGI. This chain's CDR3 is CASSYAGLGNTEAFF. CDR3 sequence (DNA): TGTGCCAGCAGTTACGCGGGCCTCGGGAACACTGAAGCTTTCTTT.

The chain joins TRBV29-1 to TRBJ1-1; D possibly corresponds to TRBD1 (5 bases). Deletions cut 1 base from V and 1 base from J, with 19 bases between. This CDR3 comprises 17 residues. Looked up from germline, CDR1 is SQVTM and CDR2 is ANQGSEA. The CDR3 spells CSVEGRSGGTANTEAFF. CDR3 nucleotides: TGCAGCGTTGAAGGACGGAGCGGGGGGACGGCGAACACTGAAGCTTTCTTT. The variable domain in full, with the rest retrieved from reference TRBV29-1 and TRBJ1-1, is SAVISQKPSRDICQRGTSLTIQCQVDSQVTMMFWYRQQPGQSLTLIATANQGSEATYESGFVIDKFPISRPNLTFSTLTVSNMSPEDSSIYLCSVEGRSGGTANTEAFFGQGTRLTVV.

J is TRBJ2-1 and V is TRBV5-1; 10 bases match TRBD2. The trim removed 2 bases at V and 7 bases at J, leaving 6 bases unmatched. Germline V gene sequence: CDR1 SGHRS, CDR2 YFSETQ. This CDR3 comprises 15 residues. CDR3 in DNA: TGCGCCAGCAGCTTAAAAGCTAGCGGGAGAAATGAGCAGTTCTTC. It specifies CASSLKASGRNEQFF.

The chain carries TRBV6-5 and TRBJ2-7; 13 bases are a match to TRBD2. V was clipped by 8 bases and J by 7 bases; unmatched bases: 8. CDR3 length: 14 amino acids. Germline V CDR1 and CDR2: MNHEY, SVGAGI. CDR3 in amino acids: CASRETSGRYEQYF. CDR3 nucleotides: TGTGCCAGCCGCGAGACTAGCGGGAGGTATGAGCAGTACTTC.

This clone was observed a few times. V usage is TRBV30 and J usage is TRBJ1-2; 9 bases map to TRBD1. The ends lost 3 bases at V and 4 bases at J; junction bases unmatched: 6. Germline V gene sequence: CDR1 GTSNPN, CDR2 SVGIG (reference sequence). The CDR3 has 14 amino acids. CDR3 sequence (DNA): TGTGCCTGGAGAGAGGACAGGGGTTCCTATGGCTACACCTTC. It translates to CAWREDRGSYGYTF.

V gene TRBV15 combines with J gene TRBJ1-4; D is perhaps TRBD1 (6 bases). V shed 8 bases and J shed 0 bases, with 16 bases lying between them. CDR3 length equals 16 residues. Looked up from germline, CDR1 is LNHNV and CDR2 is YYDKDF (reference sequence). The CDR3 DNA reads TGTGCCACCGGCGGTGAGGGGGGGGCAACTAATGAAAAACTGTTTTTT. Translation: CATGGEGGATNEKLFF.

The V and J genes are TRBV9 and TRBJ2-7, with a tentative D call TRBD1 (6 bases). In germline, CDR1 is SGDLS, CDR2 YYNGEE. The V end was cut by 0 bases, the J end by 6 bases, with 13 bases between. The CDR3 totals 14 residues. CDR3 in amino acids: CASSVEMGAAEQYF. Here the CDR3 DNA reads TGTGCCAGCAGCGTAGAGATGGGGGCAGCCGAGCAGTACTTC.

V and J are TRBV5-4 and TRBJ1-2; D not resolved. This CDR3 is 15 amino acids long. The germline gives CDR1 SGHNT, CDR2 YYREEE (reference sequence). Between the trimmed V and J ends, which lost 4 bases and 4 bases, there was a span of 17 bases. CDR3: CASSLVGGRAYGYTF. The CDR3 bases are TGTGCCAGCAGCCTCGTGGGAGGGCGGGCCTATGGCTACACCTTC.

A single count supports this clone. This chain joins TRBV7-8 and TRBJ1-6; 7 nucleotides align to TRBD1. The V gene end was trimmed by 5 bases and the J gene end by 1 base; junction bases not matched to a gene: 8. CDR3 size: 17 residues. The germline V gene has CDR1 SGHVS and CDR2 FQNEAQ. The CDR3 sequence is CASSTTGLWSYNSPLHF. In DNA, the CDR3 is TGTGCCAGCAGCACGACAGGGTTGTGGTCCTATAATTCACCCCTCCACTTT.

CDR3 residues: CSVDSRTASSYNEQFF. CDR3 DNA sequence: TGCAGCGTTGATAGCAGAACGGCGAGCTCCTACAATGAGCAGTTCTTC. The chain has TRBV29-1 and TRBJ2-1; D ambiguous. The length of the CDR3 is 16 residues. Trimming removed 3 bases from V and 0 bases from J, with 15 bases in between. Germline values: CDR1 SQVTM, CDR2 ANQGSEA.

This rearrangement joins TRBV2 to TRBJ2-3; 7 bases fit TRBD2. Germline assignment: CDR1 SNHLY and CDR2 FYNNEI. The CDR3 loop spans 14 amino acids. V trimming: 6 bases; J trimming: 3 bases; junction bases outside the gene matches: 6. For the CDR3, the DNA is TGTGCCAGCAGGGCGGGAGCGGCGACAGATACGCAGTATTTT. It specifies CASRAGAATDTQYF.

The V call is TRBV7-9, the J call TRBJ1-4; 8 bases agree with TRBD1. CDR1 is SEHNR, CDR2 FQNEAQ, per germline (reference sequence). V shed 5 bases, J shed 6 bases, and the junction held 5 bases outside the gene matches. The CDR3 length is 14 residues. Here the CDR3 DNA reads TGTGCCAGCAGCGCCGGGACAGGACATGAAAAACTGTTTTTT. Protein product: CASSAGTGHEKLFF.

The chain links TRBV5-8 to TRBJ2-1; TRBD1 is a possible D gene (6 bases). Germline loops: CDR1 SGHTS, CDR2 YDEGEE. The CDR3 is made up of 14 amino acids. Trimming left V 0 bases short and J 5 bases short, with 9 bases between. The CDR3 is CASSLGPGDNEQFF. The CDR3 coding sequence is TGTGCCAGCAGCTTGGGGCCAGGGGACAATGAGCAGTTCTTC.

This rearrangement joins TRBV7-6 to TRBJ1-1; 9 nucleotides match TRBD1. Germline V CDR1 and CDR2: SGHVS, FNYEAQ. There are 14 residues in the CDR3. V was clipped by 5 bases and J by 5 bases; unmatched bases: 6. Here the CDR3 DNA reads TGTGCCAGCAGCCCCACAGGGGGCAATACTGAAGCTTTCTTT. Translation: CASSPTGGNTEAFF. The full variable domain, with the rest looked up from reference TRBV7-6 and TRBJ1-1, is GAGVSQSPRYKVTKRGQDVALRCDPISGHVSLYWYRQALGQGPEFLTYFNYEAQQDKSGLPNDRFSAERPEGSISTLTIQRTEQRDSAMYRCASSPTGGNTEAFFGQGTRLTVV.

A note on this clone: Distinct nucleotide sequences in the sample also encode this CDR3. The chain recombines TRBV7-9 with TRBJ2-7; D possibly corresponds to TRBD1 (5 bases). Germline assignment: CDR1 SEHNR and CDR2 FQNEAQ (reference sequence). This CDR3 is built from 13 residues. V was trimmed by 2 bases and J by 3 bases, leaving 8 bases between them. CDR3 amino acids: CASSLRQSYEQYF. The CDR3 DNA reads as TGTGCCAGCAGCTTAAGACAGAGCTACGAGCAGTACTTC.

This chain uses TRBV15 with TRBJ2-3; 9 positions agree with TRBD2. This CDR3 region has 17 residues. Germline CDR1 is LNHNV and CDR2 is YYDKDF (reference sequence). V shed 0 bases and J 1 base; nucleotides not matched to a gene: 5. The CDR3 DNA sequence: TGTGCCACCAGCAGAGATCGGGCTAGCGGGGGCACAGATACGCAGTATTTT. The encoded protein is CATSRDRASGGTDTQYF.

The chain carries TRBV7-3 and TRBJ2-1; unclear D gene. With 5 bases removed from V and 0 bases from J, the gap between germline ends came to 11 bases. Germline CDR1 and CDR2: SGHTA and FQGTGA. The CDR3 loop spans 15 amino acids. CDR3 DNA: TGTGCCAGCAGCCAGACAACAAGCTCCTACAATGAGCAGTTCTTC. It translates to CASSQTTSSYNEQFF.

V and J are TRBV5-1 and TRBJ1-4, with D perhaps matching TRBD1 (5 bases). Trimming pared 1 base from V and 7 bases from J, leaving 11 bases between. The CDR3 has 14 amino acids. Germline V lookup: CDR1 SGHRS, CDR2 YFSETQ. CDR3 sequence: CASSLMGRGEKLFF. CDR3 bases: TGCGCCAGCAGCTTGATGGGGCGAGGTGAAAAACTGTTTTTT.

This clone is a singleton in its sample. The gene calls are TRBV6-5 and TRBJ2-7, with a possible D match to TRBD2 (5 bases). CDR1 is MNHEY, CDR2 SVGAGI, per germline. This CDR3 has 11 amino acids. V lost 6 bases, J lost 5 bases, and 8 bases lay in between. The DNA of the CDR3 is TGTGCCAGCAGCTTCGGGGACGAGCAGTACTTC. It encodes CASSFGDEQYF.

This clone was recorded only once. This rearrangement joins TRBV12-3 or TRBV12-4 to TRBJ1-6; D is ambiguous. The CDR3 runs 12 residues. Trimming stripped 7 bases from V and 8 bases from J, with 9 bases between. The CDR3 is CASTDFDSPLHF. CDR3 bases: TGTGCCAGCACAGATTTCGATTCACCCCTCCACTTT.

V and J are TRBV27 and TRBJ1-1; maybe TRBD1 (5 bases). V gave up 5 bases and J gave up 2 bases, with 9 bases separating them. The germline V gene has CDR1 MNHEY and CDR2 SMNVEV (reference sequence). The CDR3 loop spans 13 amino acids. The DNA for the CDR3 is TGTGCCAGCAGTGAACAGGTTAACACTGAAGCTTTCTTT. Its protein product is CASSEQVNTEAFF.

This clone was picked up a small number of times. CDR3 sequence (DNA): TGTGCCAGCAGCGAGCACAGCACAGATACGCAGTATTTT. This codes for CASSEHSTDTQYF. The V and J genes are TRBV7-8 and TRBJ2-3; D gene unclear. Trimming left V 5 bases short and J 0 bases short, with 6 bases between. The germline V gene has CDR1 SGHVS and CDR2 FQNEAQ. The CDR3 length is 13 residues.

The genes are TRBV5-1 and TRBJ2-3; TRBD2 agrees at 13 bases. The CDR3 sequence is 20 residues long. J was trimmed by 4 bases and V by 5 bases; bases with no gene match: 19. In germline, CDR1 is SGHRS, CDR2 YFSETQ. This CDR3 is CASRARLAGGPGSDPDTQYF. The CDR3 DNA reads TGCGCCAGCAGGGCCCGACTAGCGGGAGGTCCCGGGTCGGACCCAGATACGCAGTATTTT.

This clone turned up a few times. The same CDR3 arises from other DNA sequences in this sample as well. This sequence joins TRBV6-2 or TRBV6-3 and TRBJ2-7; D possibly corresponds to TRBD1 (5 bases). Germline CDR1 and CDR2: MNHEY and SVGEGT. This CDR3 has 15 residues. V was clipped by 2 bases and J by 0 bases, with 11 bases between them. CDR3: CASSYSGASSYEQYF. Written as DNA, the CDR3 is TGTGCCAGCAGTTACAGTGGGGCCAGCTCCTACGAGCAGTACTTC.

This chain joins TRBV27 and TRBJ2-7; 7 nucleotides align to TRBD1. The CDR3 sequence is 16 residues long. CDR1 is MNHEY, CDR2 SMNVEV, per germline (reference sequence). V dropped 4 bases and J dropped 5; count of bases not matched to a gene: 14. CDR3 sequence: CASSSWSGTVLNEQYF. The CDR3, as DNA: TGTGCCAGCAGTTCCTGGTCCGGGACAGTCTTAAACGAGCAGTACTTC.

This clone was observed once. The chain has TRBV7-9 and TRBJ2-1, with D perhaps TRBD2 (6 bases). The CDR3 covers 13 residues. Trimming shortened V by 1 base and J by 8 bases, and 9 bases separated the two germline ends. Germline loops: CDR1 SEHNR, CDR2 FQNEAQ (reference sequence). CDR3: CASSLVGGDEQFF. The CDR3 DNA follows: TGTGCCAGCAGCTTAGTGGGGGGAGATGAGCAGTTCTTC.